Below, one T cell receptor (beta chain) is given with its context. As yet, its antigen is unknown. Patients had chemo-refractory metastatic non-small-cell lung cancer and received focal radiation plus CTLA-4 blockade that used ipilimumab. This entry is derived from a study of radiotherapy plus CTLA-4 blockade in lung cancer. Study overall: Objective responses were documented in around 18% of patients, with disease control in roughly 30%. Study-wide findings and caveats: Radiotherapy plus ipilimumab was followed by expansion in blood of tumor-derived TCR clones. Alongside interferon-beta, early blood T cell clone dynamics were reportedly the best predictor of response.

TCRdb keeps only in-frame clones here, not all; method: immunoSEQ multiplex PCR. The table records 40,000 or so clones, 70% to 80% of them present only once. This receptor was obtained from a human donor with non-small cell lung cancer who had stable disease on radiotherapy plus ipilimumab. Sequencing was performed on peripheral blood, taken from a patient treated with radiotherapy plus ipilimumab.

The CDR3 sequence is CASSDLYGGYTF. CDR3 sequence (DNA): TGTGCCAGCAGTGACTTATATGGGGGCTACACCTTC. The rearrangement uses TRBV6-4 and TRBJ1-2; no clear D. This CDR3 contains 12 residues. Germline V gene lookup returns CDR1 MRHNA and CDR2 SNTAGT. With 1 base removed from V and 8 bases from J, the gap between germline ends came to 8 bases.